Shown below are 31 T cell receptor beta chains from a single sample sequenced in a study of T cells in Graves' hyperthyroidism and ophthalmopathy. RNA transcripts gave rise to amplified TCR beta CDR3 regions. A set of HTBI primers served as the primers for a first-round RT-PCR of the TCR CDR3. TCRdb redid the calling of the multiplex PCR reads with MiXCR, one entry per CDR3 protein. The sample lists 540,000 or so distinct CDR3 sequences, roughly 46% occurring once. The sequencing sample was made of peripheral blood or thyroid tissue (not recorded which). The receptors shown here come from an adult woman with Graves' disease, either hyperthyroidism or ophthalmopathy (not recorded which).

With respect to this clonotype: It is likely a read error, because the conserved phenylalanine at the end of the CDR3 is missing. The chain employs TRBV11-2 and TRBJ2-6; D is ambiguous. Per the germline V gene, CDR1 is SGHAT and CDR2 is FQNNGV. The CDR3 totals 14 residues. V lost 1 base and J 11 bases, leaving 12 bases between the germline ends. CDR3 nucleotides: TGTGCCAGCAGCTTAGTATCGCCGCAGGACGTCCTGACTTGC. Protein: CASSLVSPQDVLTC.

This clonotype was seen a few times. This chain joins TRBV7-9 and TRBJ1-2; unclear D gene. This CDR3 has 13 residues. The germline V gene has CDR1 SEHNR and CDR2 FQNEAQ (reference sequence). Trimming removed 5 bases at V and 7 bases at J, with 14 bases between. CDR3 sequence: CASSPGKFRGYTF. The CDR3 region has the DNA TGTGCCAGCAGCCCGGGAAAATTTCGTGGCTACACCTTC.

This clonotype was seen at least ten times. This chain uses TRBV20-1 with TRBJ2-7; tentatively, D is TRBD2 (5 bases). CDR3 size: 13 residues. Between the trimmed V and J ends, which lost 3 bases and 6 bases, there was a span of 15 bases. CDR1 and CDR2 (germline): DFQATT, SNEGSKA (reference sequence). The CDR3 bases are TGCAGTGCTAGTGCAGGCGTGGGGAGCGAGCAGTACTTC. Its translation: CSASAGVGSEQYF.

This clonotype was counted ten times or more. The chain couples TRBV6-5 to TRBJ1-2; 8 nucleotides line up with TRBD1. The V segment lost 7 bases and the J segment 3 bases; nucleotides outside the gene matches: 7. CDR3 length: 14 residues. Germline CDR1 and CDR2: MNHEY and SVGAGI. CDR3 nucleotides: TGTGCCAGCAACTCTCCGGGACAGGACTATGGCTACACCTTC. Encoded protein: CASNSPGQDYGYTF.

This clonotype occurred many times. The chain combines TRBV11-2 with TRBJ2-7; D is possibly TRBD2 (6 bases). Germline CDR1 and CDR2: SGHAT and FQNNGV. Trimming removed 5 bases at V and 4 bases at J, with 21 bases between. The length of the CDR3 is 16 residues. In DNA, the CDR3 is TGTGCCAGCAGCCTCATGGCTCTAGCGTCTTCTTACGAGCAGTACTTC. Translating it yields CASSLMALASSYEQYF.

This clonotype was seen at least ten times. The genes are TRBV12-3 or TRBV12-4 and TRBJ1-5, with 9 bases identical to TRBD1. The CDR3 extends over 18 amino acids. V lost 5 bases to trimming and J lost 6 bases; unmatched junction nucleotides: 17. CDR3 coding DNA: TGTGCCAGCAGTGCCCGGGACAGGGAAATGGTGGTGGGTCAGCCCCAGCATTTT. This gives the protein CASSARDREMVVGQPQHF.

The gene calls are TRBV30 and TRBJ1-1; D not resolved. V shed 5 bases and J shed 1 base, with 11 bases lying between them. Germline loops: CDR1 GTSNPN, CDR2 SVGIG (reference sequence). The CDR3 totals 13 residues. The CDR3 loop reads CAWGPDWNTEAFF. As DNA, the CDR3 is TGTGCCTGGGGGCCAGATTGGAACACTGAAGCTTTCTTT.

This clonotype occurred once. The J gene is TRBJ2-5, the V gene TRBV20-1; D ambiguous. The length of the CDR3 is 12 residues. V was cut by 3 bases and J by 4 bases, with 9 bases left in between. CDR1 is DFQATT and CDR2 is SNEGSKA in the germline V gene (reference sequence). CDR3 loop: CSASALRETQYF. CDR3 in DNA: TGCAGTGCTAGTGCCCTACGAGAGACCCAGTACTTC.

Notes on this clonotype: Sequence at one end of the junction differs from germline and may be a read error. The genes are TRBV2 and TRBJ2-5; 10 positions match TRBD1. The germline V gene encodes CDR1 SNHLY and CDR2 FYNNEI. The CDR3 loop spans 15 amino acids. The CDR3 reads CASKSRGGQGETQYF. The CDR3 nucleotides are TGTGCCAGCAAATCACGGGGAGGACAGGGGGAGACTCAGTACTTC.

The chain couples TRBV19 to TRBJ1-2, with D unresolved. The CDR3 extends over 11 amino acids. The germline gives CDR1 LNHDA, CDR2 SQIVND (reference sequence). The V gene lost 3 bases and the J gene lost 3 bases, with 2 bases spanning the gap. The CDR3 DNA is TGTGCCAGTAGTATCGACTATGGCTACACCTTC. Its protein is CASSIDYGYTF.

This clonotype was counted at least ten times. This rearrangement joins TRBV5-1 to TRBJ1-2; no clear D gene. CDR1 is SGHRS, CDR2 YFSETQ, per germline. Trimming pared 0 bases from V and 3 bases from J, leaving 9 bases between. The CDR3 runs 14 residues. The CDR3 bases are TGCGCCAGCAGCTTGGGGAGGGCGGACTATGGCTACACCTTC. It translates to CASSLGRADYGYTF.

The V gene is TRBV5-6, the J gene TRBJ1-5; tentative D call: TRBD1 (5 bases). Per germline, CDR1 SGHDT and CDR2 YYEEEE. This CDR3 is 15 amino acids long. Trimming shortened V by 2 bases and J by 6 bases, and 15 bases separated the two germline ends. The CDR3 is CASSFGTGRTQPQHF. The CDR3 coding sequence is TGTGCCAGCAGCTTCGGGACCGGCCGGACTCAGCCCCAGCATTTT.

This rearrangement joins TRBV28 to TRBJ1-1; the D is unclear. V shed 6 bases and J shed 3 bases, with 11 bases lying between them. Germline V gene lookup returns CDR1 MDHEN and CDR2 SYDVKM. The CDR3 length is 13 residues. The CDR3 nucleotides read TGTGCCAGCAGCGACACGGTCGACACTGAAGCTTTCTTT. Amino acid sequence: CASSDTVDTEAFF.

The CDR3 reads CATSDPTGPGELFF. CDR3 bases: TGTGCCACCAGTGACCCGACCGGCCCCGGGGAGCTGTTTTTT. The V and J genes are TRBV24-1 and TRBJ2-2; D not certain. The CDR3 is made up of 14 amino acids. V was shortened by 4 bases and J by 6 bases, with 11 bases between the two germline ends. Germline CDR1 reads KGHDR; CDR2 reads SFDVKD.

This clonotype was observed at least ten times. This chain connects TRBV12-3 or TRBV12-4 to TRBJ2-3; D remains ambiguous. The V end was cut by 6 bases, the J end by 3 bases, with 4 bases between. CDR3 length: 11 residues. CDR3 nucleotides: TGTGCCAGCAGGGTAACAGATACGCAGTATTTT. This encodes CASRVTDTQYF.

This clonotype turned up a few times. This chain's CDR3 is CAISDSTGSYEQYF. In nucleotides, the CDR3 is TGTGCCATCAGTGATTCGACAGGTTCCTACGAGCAGTACTTC. The rearrangement uses TRBV10-3 and TRBJ2-7, with D tentatively TRBD1 (6 bases). Germline lookup yields CDR1 ENHRY and CDR2 SYGVKD. V was trimmed by 3 bases and J by 1 base, leaving 10 bases between them. The CDR3 covers 14 residues.

This chain connects TRBV13 to TRBJ2-2, with 9 bases lining up with TRBD2. The CDR3 length is 21 residues. Unmatched junction bases numbered 19, after V lost 5 bases and J lost 0 bases. Germline loops: CDR1 PRHDT, CDR2 FYEKMQ (reference sequence). The CDR3 nucleotides read TGTGCCAGCAGCCCGCCCTGGGCTAGCGGGGCGAAGGGGGCGAACACCGGGGAGCTGTTTTTT. Amino acid sequence: CASSPPWASGAKGANTGELFF.

Ten or more counts support this clonotype. V is TRBV2 and J is TRBJ2-7, with 12 bases lining up with TRBD1. Germline assignment: CDR1 SNHLY and CDR2 FYNNEI. With 8 bases clipped from V and 6 bases from J, the junction kept 8 bases outside the gene matches. CDR3 length: 14 residues. As DNA, the CDR3 is TGTGCCAGCCAAGCGGGACAGGGGGCAGTCGAGCAGTACTTC. It encodes CASQAGQGAVEQYF. The full variable domain, in which reference TRBV2 and TRBJ2-7 provide the parts outside the CDR3, is EPEVTQTPSHQVTQMGQEVILRCVPISNHLYFYWYRQILGQKVEFLVSFYNNEISEKSEIFDDQFSVERPDGSNFTLKIRSTKLEDSAMYFCASQAGQGAVEQYFGPGTRLTVT.

In the case of this clonotype: The CDR3 does not end in the conserved phenylalanine or tryptophan, so this is likely a read error. Because the CDR3's place on the DNA is in doubt, the DNA is left out and the CDR3 is given as listed by TCRdb. The chain recombines TRBV5-1 with TRBJ2-5. The CDR3 has 8 residues if both end residues are counted. From germline, CDR1 is SGHRS and CDR2 YFSETQ. This CDR3 reads CASRRTSS.

Ten or more counts support this clonotype. The chain recombines TRBV28 with TRBJ1-1; D remains unclear. V lost 5 bases and J lost 6, with 13 bases in between. CDR1 is MDHEN, CDR2 SYDVKM, per germline. The CDR3 totals 13 residues. As DNA, the CDR3 is TGTGCCAGCAGTCTCCCCGAGATCCCTGAAGCTTTCTTT. Translation: CASSLPEIPEAFF.

Regarding this clonotype: A read error may explain this, as a much larger clone is one base away. V usage is TRBV5-4 and J usage is TRBJ2-7; a weak D match, TRBD2 (7 bases). Germline CDR1 SGHNT, CDR2 YYREEE (reference sequence). V lost 4 bases, J lost 1 base, and 18 bases lay in between. The CDR3 has 16 residues. CDR3 DNA sequence: TGTGCCAGCAGCCAAAACCTGGGGGGGGCGTCCTACGAGCAGTACTTC. Protein: CASSQNLGGASYEQYF.

This chain links TRBV4-3 with TRBJ1-2; tentatively, D is TRBD1 (6 bases). The germline V gene encodes CDR1 LGHNA and CDR2 YSLEER. The V end lost 1 base, the J end lost 5 bases, and 17 bases lay between the germline ends. The CDR3 sequence is 16 residues long. The CDR3 nucleotides read TGCGCCAGCAGCCAAGGGGCGACAGGAACCGTTTATGGCTACACCTTC. This codes for CASSQGATGTVYGYTF.

This clonotype was counted a few times. The chain couples TRBV28 to TRBJ2-7, with 7 bases fitting TRBD1. This CDR3 region has 15 residues. From germline, CDR1 is MDHEN and CDR2 SYDVKM. Germline trimming cut 6 bases from V and 6 bases from J; bases unmatched to any gene: 14. The CDR3 loop is CASSTAILAGGEQYF. DNA for the CDR3: TGTGCCAGCAGCACGGCGATTTTGGCAGGGGGCGAGCAGTACTTC.

V gene TRBV7-8 combines with J gene TRBJ2-5, with D perhaps TRBD2 (6 bases). CDR3 size: 13 residues. Trimming cost V 5 bases and J 7 bases, with 14 bases left between them. Germline CDR1 and CDR2: SGHVS and FQNEAQ. Written as DNA, the CDR3 is TGTGCCAGCAGCACCGGAGGTAGCGGGACCCAGTACTTC. Its translation is CASSTGGSGTQYF.

For the CDR3, the DNA is TGTGCCAGCAGCCCCCTCCAGGTTTCCTACGAGCAGTACTTC. The encoded protein is CASSPLQVSYEQYF. The chain joins TRBV3-1 to TRBJ2-7; D remains ambiguous. The CDR3 extends over 14 amino acids. V was clipped by 4 bases and J by 1 base, with 11 bases between them. CDR1 is LGHDT and CDR2 is YNNKEL in the germline V gene (reference sequence).

CDR3 sequence: CATRGQITDGWGYTF. In nucleotides, the CDR3 is TGTGCCACCAGGGGACAAATCACCGACGGTTGGGGCTACACCTTC. V usage is TRBV10-3 and J usage is TRBJ1-2; the D gene is possibly TRBD1 (6 bases). Trimming took off 10 bases at V and 8 bases at J, with 26 bases between the two ends. Germline V gives CDR1 ENHRY, CDR2 SYGVKD. There are 15 residues in the CDR3.

This clonotype was seen at least ten times. This rearrangement joins TRBV25-1 to TRBJ1-3; a possible D gene is TRBD1 (5 bases). V shed 4 bases and J shed 2 bases, with 18 bases lying between them. CDR1 MGHDK and CDR2 SYGVNS come from the germline V gene. This CDR3 region has 17 residues. CDR3 sequence reads: CASSATGGRGTGNTIYF. CDR3 DNA sequence: TGTGCCAGCAGTGCTACCGGGGGTCGCGGAACTGGAAACACCATATATTTT.

This clonotype was recorded only once. A junction boundary mismatches the germline segment, possibly from a read error. The chain has TRBV2 and TRBJ2-7; possible D gene TRBD2, 5 bases. The CDR3 consists of 15 residues. CDR1 and CDR2 (germline): SNHLY, FYNNEI. CDR3 sequence: CATSDFEGEGYEQYF. The CDR3 DNA is TGTGCCACCAGTGATTTTGAGGGAGAGGGTTACGAGCAGTACTTC.

This clonotype was picked up a small number of times. The chain joins TRBV10-3 to TRBJ1-1, with D maybe TRBD1 (6 bases). The germline CDR1 and CDR2 sequences are ENHRY and SYGVKD. V shed 10 bases and J shed 0 bases, with 12 bases lying between them. The CDR3 totals 13 residues. CDR3 sequence reads: CATRQDMNTEAFF. In nucleotides, the CDR3 is TGTGCCACCCGACAGGACATGAACACTGAAGCTTTCTTT.

The rearrangement links TRBV24-1 to TRBJ1-5; TRBD1 matches at 8 bases. Germline V CDR1 and CDR2: KGHDR, SFDVKD. CDR3 size: 14 residues. Unmatched junction bases numbered 10, after V lost 11 bases and J lost 5 bases. The CDR3 bases are TGTGCCAGCTCATCATCAGGGGGCGATCAGCCCCAGCATTTT. It yields the protein CASSSSGGDQPQHF.

This clonotype has a count of ten or more. One end of the junction varies from germline; a read error may be responsible. This chain uses TRBV7-3 with TRBJ2-5, with a weak D call TRBD2 (6 bases). CDR3 length: 12 residues. Per germline, CDR1 SGHTA and CDR2 FQGTGA. DNA for the CDR3: TGTGCCAGCAGCTTCTTGCGGGACTGGAACCTTTTC. This encodes CASSFLRDWNLF.